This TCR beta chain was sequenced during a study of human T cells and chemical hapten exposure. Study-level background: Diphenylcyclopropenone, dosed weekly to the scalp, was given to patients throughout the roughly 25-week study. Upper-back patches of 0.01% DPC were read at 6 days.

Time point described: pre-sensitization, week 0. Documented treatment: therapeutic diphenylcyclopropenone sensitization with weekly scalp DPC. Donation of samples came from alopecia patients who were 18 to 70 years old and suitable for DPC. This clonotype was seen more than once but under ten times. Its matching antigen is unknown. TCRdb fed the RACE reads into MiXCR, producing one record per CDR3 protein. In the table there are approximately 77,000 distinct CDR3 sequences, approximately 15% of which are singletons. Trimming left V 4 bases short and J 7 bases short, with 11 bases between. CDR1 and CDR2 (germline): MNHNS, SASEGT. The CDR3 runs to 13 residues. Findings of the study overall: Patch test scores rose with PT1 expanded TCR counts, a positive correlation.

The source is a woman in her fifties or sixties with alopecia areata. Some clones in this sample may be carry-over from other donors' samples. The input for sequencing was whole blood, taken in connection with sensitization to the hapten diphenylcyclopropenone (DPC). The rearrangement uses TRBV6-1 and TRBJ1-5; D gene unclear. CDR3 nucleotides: TGTGCCAGCAGTGTCTGGGCACCCCAGCCCCAGCATTTT. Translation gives CASSVWAPQPQHF.